The 28 T cell receptor beta chains below were found in one sample sequenced in a study of cytotoxic CD8 clonotypes in ibrutinib-treated CLL (dated by TCRdb to the early 2020s). The sample's time point label, decoded: roughly 2 years on ibrutinib. The library was made by the immunoSEQ multiplex PCR assay. TCRdb carries this immuneACCESS record with in-frame sequences only. Its versions omit some clonotypes, under half of them owing to an unresolved V gene in the studies checked, with the rest unexplained. For this sample there are 150,000 or so clones; 80% to 90% appear just once. The ten largest make up about 2% of the sample. This specimen consisted of PBMCs, obtained after 24 months of ibrutinib treatment. The origin of the receptors is a human donor with chronic lymphocytic leukemia.

This rearrangement joins TRBV28 to TRBJ2-7, with TRBD2 matching over 9 bases. CDR3 length: 17 residues. V shed 2 bases, J shed 2 bases, and the junction held 10 bases outside the gene matches. The germline V gene encodes CDR1 MDHEN and CDR2 SYDVKM. CDR3 protein: CASSLGGSGRTTYEQYF. The DNA for the CDR3 is TGTGCCAGCAGTTTAGGCGGTAGCGGGAGAACTACCTACGAGCAGTACTTC.

This chain joins TRBV4-1 and TRBJ1-1; D not certain. From germline, CDR1 is MGHRA and CDR2 YSYEKL. The V end lost 6 bases, the J end lost 0 bases, and 14 bases lay between the germline ends. The CDR3 is made up of 15 amino acids. Written as DNA, the CDR3 is TGCGCCAGCAGGTCATTTTCGTTTTTGAACACTGAAGCTTTCTTT. Translated, it gives CASRSFSFLNTEAFF.

This clone was seen only once. This rearrangement joins TRBV5-6 to TRBJ1-1, with a possible D match to TRBD1 (6 bases). In germline, CDR1 is SGHDT, CDR2 YYEEEE. CDR3 size: 13 residues. Trimming left V 4 bases short and J 4 bases short, with 11 bases between. DNA for the CDR3: TGTGCCAGCAGCGTACAGGGCCCCACTGAAGCTTTCTTT. Amino acids: CASSVQGPTEAFF.

The J gene is TRBJ2-7, the V gene TRBV7-2; 11 bases are a match to TRBD1. This CDR3 comprises 14 residues. CDR1 is SGHTA and CDR2 is FQGNSA in the germline V gene. V trimming: 5 bases; J trimming: 5 bases; junction bases outside the gene matches: 5. In DNA form, the CDR3 reads TGTGCCAGCAGCCGGACAGGGGGCCGCAACGAGCAGTACTTC. Translated: CASSRTGGRNEQYF.

V and J are TRBV19 and TRBJ1-5; tentative D call: TRBD1 (6 bases). This CDR3 is built from 13 residues. Trimming shortened V by 9 bases and J by 5 bases, and 14 bases separated the two germline ends. Germline V lookup: CDR1 LNHDA, CDR2 SQIVND (reference sequence). CDR3 sequence reads: CARRTGIDQPQHF. For the CDR3, the DNA is TGTGCCAGAAGAACAGGGATTGATCAGCCCCAGCATTTT. Full variable domain (remainder filled in from reference TRBV19 and TRBJ1-5): DGGITQSPKYLFRKEGQNVTLSCEQNLNHDAMYWYRQDPGQGLRLIYYSQIVNDFQKGDIAEGYSVSREKKESFPLTVTSAQKNPTAFYLCARRTGIDQPQHFGDGTRLSIL.

The V and J genes are TRBV7-6 and TRBJ2-3; 8 bases align to TRBD2. CDR3 length: 16 amino acids. V shed 6 bases, J shed 3 bases, and the junction held 11 bases outside the gene matches. Per germline, CDR1 SGHVS and CDR2 FNYEAQ. CDR3 protein: CASSKNSGGATDTQYF. For the CDR3, the DNA is TGTGCCAGCAGTAAAAATTCCGGGGGGGCTACAGATACGCAGTATTTT.

V gene TRBV7-8 combines with J gene TRBJ2-7; D gene uncertain. The germline V gene has CDR1 SGHVS and CDR2 FQNEAQ. The CDR3 sequence is 14 residues long. V dropped 1 base and J dropped 7 bases, with 14 bases sitting between them. CDR3: CASSLGGTPLEQYF. CDR3 DNA: TGTGCCAGCAGCTTAGGTGGAACACCTTTGGAGCAGTACTTC.

This chain links TRBV5-1 with TRBJ2-3; D is uncertain. Germline V gives CDR1 SGHRS, CDR2 YFSETQ. V lost 0 bases and J 0 bases, leaving 5 bases between the germline ends. The CDR3 is 14 amino acids. CDR3 in DNA: TGCGCCAGCAGCTTGGATAGTAGCACAGATACGCAGTATTTT. As protein: CASSLDSSTDTQYF.

The sample holds one count of this clone. The chain employs TRBV5-1 and TRBJ2-7; TRBD1 agrees at 9 bases. The CDR3 consists of 16 residues. V lost 5 bases to trimming and J lost 2 bases; unmatched junction nucleotides: 11. Germline V gene lookup returns CDR1 SGHRS and CDR2 YFSETQ. As DNA, the CDR3 is TGCGCCAGCAGTTCCGGGACAGGGTTACTGACCTACGAGCAGTACTTC. This gives the protein CASSSGTGLLTYEQYF.

This clone was seen only once. This chain connects TRBV19 to TRBJ1-1; a weak D match, TRBD1 (5 bases). Trimming left V 8 bases short and J 3 bases short, with 19 bases between. The CDR3 runs 15 residues. Germline loops: CDR1 LNHDA, CDR2 SQIVND (reference sequence). In nucleotides, the CDR3 is TGTGCCAGTGCTTCGCCGGAGGGGACCTACACTGAAGCTTTCTTT. Residues: CASASPEGTYTEAFF.

Notes on this clone: The same CDR3 is also encoded by other DNA sequences in this sample. V usage is TRBV11-2 and J usage is TRBJ2-3; D is undetermined. This CDR3 spans 12 amino acids. Germline values: CDR1 SGHAT, CDR2 FQNNGV. Trimming cost V 5 bases and J 2 bases, with 5 bases left between them. The CDR3 region has the DNA TGTGCCAGCAGCCCCAACACAGATACGCAGTATTTT. Its translation is CASSPNTDTQYF. The full variable domain, in which reference TRBV11-2 and TRBJ2-3 provide the parts outside the CDR3, is EAGVAQSPRYKIIEKRQSVAFWCNPISGHATLYWYQQILGQGPKLLIQFQNNGVVDDSQLPKDRFSAERLKGVDSTLKIQPAKLEDSAVYLCASSPNTDTQYFGPGTRLTVL.

The chain couples TRBV2 to TRBJ1-6, with D possibly TRBD1 on 5 matching bases. V was shortened by 6 bases and J by 4 bases, with 10 bases between the two germline ends. Germline CDR1 is SNHLY and CDR2 is FYNNEI. This CDR3 is 14 amino acids long. Here the CDR3 reads CASSRDLYNSPLHF. The CDR3 nucleotides read TGTGCCAGCAGCAGGGACCTTTATAATTCACCCCTCCACTTT.

The chain joins TRBV18 to TRBJ1-5, with no clear D. With 3 bases removed from V and 4 bases from J, the gap between germline ends came to 4 bases. The CDR3 length is 12 residues. Germline V CDR1 and CDR2: KGHSH, LQKENI. The CDR3 region is CASSPGNQPQHF. The CDR3 DNA reads TGTGCCAGCTCACCCGGGAATCAGCCCCAGCATTTT.

V is TRBV5-6 and J is TRBJ2-7; a possible D gene is TRBD1 (5 bases). Germline V CDR1 and CDR2: SGHDT, YYEEEE. The CDR3 is made up of 13 amino acids. V lost 0 bases, J lost 4 bases, and 8 bases lay in between. CDR3: CASSLDRSYEQYF. In nucleotides, the CDR3 is TGTGCCAGCAGCTTGGACAGGAGTTACGAGCAGTACTTC. The variable domain in full, with the rest retrieved from reference TRBV5-6 and TRBJ2-7, is DAGVTQSPTHLIKTRGQQVTLRCSPKSGHDTVSWYQQALGQGPQFIFQYYEEEERQRGNFPDRFSGHQFPNYSSELNVNALLLGDSALYLCASSLDRSYEQYFGPGTRLTVT.

This clone was observed a single time. The chain combines TRBV6-5 with TRBJ2-7; maybe TRBD2 (6 bases). V was cut by 5 bases and J by 3 bases, with 14 bases left in between. The CDR3 consists of 14 residues. Germline lookup yields CDR1 MNHEY and CDR2 SVGAGI. CDR3 protein: CASSTPRLVYEQYF. CDR3 nucleotides: TGTGCCAGCAGTACGCCCAGACTAGTCTACGAGCAGTACTTC.

The chain has TRBV11-3 and TRBJ2-2, with D unclear. The germline gives CDR1 SGHNT, CDR2 YENEEA. Trimming pared 2 bases from V and 4 bases from J, leaving 17 bases between. The CDR3 runs to 17 residues. In DNA, the CDR3 is TGTGCCAGCAGCTTACCGCGACGAGGACGGAGCACCGGGGAGCTGTTTTTT. Translated, it gives CASSLPRRGRSTGELFF.

The rearrangement links TRBV9 to TRBJ2-6; 9 nucleotides line up with TRBD1. This CDR3 is 18 amino acids long. The trim removed 4 bases at V and 0 bases at J, leaving 8 bases unmatched. Germline values: CDR1 SGDLS, CDR2 YYNGEE. The CDR3 region has the DNA TGTGCCAGCAGCCTCGAGGGGACAGGGAGCTCTGGGGCCAACGTCCTGACTTTC. This gives the protein CASSLEGTGSSGANVLTF.

The J gene is TRBJ1-1, the V gene TRBV7-2, with unresolved D. Germline loops: CDR1 SGHTA, CDR2 FQGNSA. The CDR3 has 14 amino acids. V lost 8 bases and J lost 0, with 13 bases in between. The CDR3 nucleotides read TGTGCCAGCTACTGGACGGAGTTGAACACTGAAGCTTTCTTT. This gives the protein CASYWTELNTEAFF.

This clone was counted a single time. The rearrangement uses TRBV19 and TRBJ1-5, with 8 bases aligning to TRBD1. CDR1 and CDR2 from the germline V gene are LNHDA and SQIVND (reference sequence). Germline trimming cut 0 bases from V and 7 bases from J; bases unmatched to any gene: 5. The CDR3 runs to 15 residues. The DNA for the CDR3 is TGTGCCAGTAGTATAGATGTAGGACAGGGCCAGCCCCAGCATTTT. It specifies CASSIDVGQGQPQHF.

This sequence joins TRBV6-6 and TRBJ2-5; either TRBD1 or TRBD2 may supply D (5 bases each). CDR1 is MNHNY, CDR2 SVGAGI, per germline (reference sequence). The V gene lost 5 bases and the J gene lost 2 bases, with 18 bases spanning the gap. The CDR3 consists of 16 residues. The CDR3 sequence: CASSRTPRDLQETQYF. The CDR3 DNA reads TGTGCCAGCAGTCGCACCCCCCGGGACCTTCAAGAGACCCAGTACTTC.

The chain uses TRBV9 and TRBJ2-1; D gene unclear. The CDR3 runs to 11 residues. V lost 2 bases and J lost 9, with 6 bases in between. Germline assignment: CDR1 SGDLS and CDR2 YYNGEE. CDR3 residues: CASSVDGEQFF. CDR3 bases: TGTGCCAGCAGCGTCGACGGTGAGCAGTTCTTC.

The chain combines TRBV2 with TRBJ1-5; tentatively, D is TRBD1 (5 bases). V dropped 8 bases and J dropped 6 bases, with 14 bases sitting between them. The CDR3 has 13 residues. Germline CDR1 is SNHLY and CDR2 is FYNNEI. Here the CDR3 reads CASGAMAGQPQHF. CDR3 bases: TGTGCCAGCGGGGCAATGGCGGGTCAGCCCCAGCATTTT.

In this sample, this clone turned up once. The chain employs TRBV30 and TRBJ1-1; 10 bases align to TRBD1. V dropped 3 bases and J dropped 1; count of bases not matched to a gene: 8. The V gene's germline CDR1 is GTSNPN and CDR2 SVGIG (reference sequence). CDR3 length equals 16 residues. CDR3 in amino acids: CAWRGLDRGANTEAFF. The CDR3 DNA follows: TGTGCCTGGAGGGGCTTGGACAGGGGGGCGAACACTGAAGCTTTCTTT.

This chain uses TRBV7-9 with TRBJ1-5; unclear D gene. V shed 5 bases and J shed 5 bases, with 7 bases lying between them. The CDR3 length is 12 residues. Germline CDR1 SEHNR, CDR2 FQNEAQ (reference sequence). The CDR3 loop reads CASSVEDQPQHF. The CDR3 nucleotides are TGTGCCAGCAGCGTTGAGGATCAGCCCCAGCATTTT.

The gene calls are TRBV6-5 and TRBJ1-2; TRBD1 agrees at 8 bases. CDR1 is MNHEY, CDR2 SVGAGI, per germline. Trimming removed 5 bases from V and 5 bases from J; junction bases left unmatched: 7. CDR3 length equals 14 residues. Written as DNA, the CDR3 is TGTGCCAGCAGTCACGACAGGGGCGGTTATGGCTACACCTTC. It specifies CASSHDRGGYGYTF.

The chain employs TRBV2 and TRBJ2-3; 11 bases align to TRBD2. Germline CDR1 reads SNHLY; CDR2 reads FYNNEI. The CDR3 loop spans 16 amino acids. The V and J ends lost 6 bases and 5 bases, in that order; junction bases with no gene match: 10. CDR3: CASRSVAGGRGDTQYF. CDR3 DNA: TGTGCCAGCAGGTCCGTAGCGGGGGGGCGGGGAGATACGCAGTATTTT. Drawing the rest from reference TRBV2 and TRBJ2-3, the complete variable domain is EPEVTQTPSHQVTQMGQEVILRCVPISNHLYFYWYRQILGQKVEFLVSFYNNEISEKSEIFDDQFSVERPDGSNFTLKIRSTKLEDSAMYFCASRSVAGGRGDTQYFGPGTRLTVL.

The CDR3 DNA sequence: TGCGCCAGCAGCTTAAGACCTAGTACCGACATAAGCCATTACGAGCAGTACTTC. Translation: CASSLRPSTDISHYEQYF. The V gene is TRBV5-1, the J gene TRBJ2-7, with no clear D. Trimming stripped 2 bases from V and 4 bases from J, with 25 bases between. This CDR3 is 18 amino acids long. Germline V lookup: CDR1 SGHRS, CDR2 YFSETQ.

The rearrangement uses TRBV7-3 and TRBJ2-7; D is possibly TRBD2 (6 bases). Between the trimmed V and J ends, which lost 4 bases and 0 bases, there was a span of 16 bases. The CDR3 length is 16 residues. CDR1 SGHTA and CDR2 FQGTGA come from the germline V gene. In nucleotides, the CDR3 is TGTGCCAGCAGCTCGCACCATCCGACTAGCTCCTACGAGCAGTACTTC. Translated, it gives CASSSHHPTSSYEQYF.